Listed here are 21 T cell receptor beta chains from one sample, sequenced in a study of blood T cell repertoires in COVID-19. Sequenced by immunoSEQ multiplex PCR; TCRdb stores in-frame clones only, minus some. The table includes hundreds of thousands of clones, around 86% detected once. Sequences were obtained from peripheral blood. The receptors were gathered from a woman between 50 and 59 years old with COVID-19, enrolled during active disease.

J is TRBJ1-5 and V is TRBV4-2; D perhaps matches TRBD1 (6 bases). Looked up from germline, CDR1 is LGHNA and CDR2 is YNFKEQ. Trimming stripped 0 bases from V and 4 bases from J, with 19 bases between. The CDR3 contains 18 residues. The CDR3 reads CASSQDRGAAGGNQPQHF. The CDR3 region has the DNA TGTGCCAGCAGCCAAGATCGGGGGGCCGCGGGGGGTAATCAGCCCCAGCATTTT.

Notes on this clone: This sample includes further DNA sequences coding for the same CDR3. The chain uses TRBV5-1 and TRBJ1-1, with 9 bases aligning to TRBD1. The CDR3 runs to 15 residues. Germline V gene lookup returns CDR1 SGHRS and CDR2 YFSETQ. V shed 2 bases, J shed 1 base, and the junction held 3 bases outside the gene matches. CDR3 protein: CASSLQGQGNTEAFF. The CDR3 DNA follows: TGCGCCAGCAGCTTACAGGGACAGGGGAACACTGAAGCTTTCTTT. The full variable domain, with the rest looked up from reference TRBV5-1 and TRBJ1-1, is KAGVTQTPRYLIKTRGQQVTLSCSPISGHRSVSWYQQTPGQGLQFLFEYFSETQRNKGNFPGRFSGRQFSNSRSEMNVSTLELGDSALYLCASSLQGQGNTEAFFGQGTRLTVV.

CDR3 loop: CASGLTRLAGGPQQFF. CDR3 DNA sequence: TGTGCCAGCGGCTTAACCCGACTAGCGGGAGGCCCTCAGCAGTTCTTC. The chain joins TRBV19 to TRBJ2-1, with 13 nucleotides matching TRBD2. Germline lookup yields CDR1 LNHDA and CDR2 SQIVND (reference sequence). CDR3 length: 16 residues. V trimming: 9 bases; J trimming: 11 bases; junction bases outside the gene matches: 16.

The chain recombines TRBV2 with TRBJ1-2; 7 bases are shared with TRBD1. There are 13 residues in the CDR3. Per germline, CDR1 SNHLY and CDR2 FYNNEI. With V trimmed by 6 bases and J by 8 bases, 9 bases remained unmatched. The CDR3 DNA is TGTGCCAGCAGCGCACAGGGGTTGCAAGGCTACACCTTC. Amino acids: CASSAQGLQGYTF.

This chain links TRBV5-4 with TRBJ1-4; perhaps TRBD1 as D (5 bases). Trimming took 1 base from V and 3 from J, leaving 10 bases between them. CDR1 and CDR2 from the germline V gene are SGHNT and YYREEE (reference sequence). The CDR3 is made up of 15 amino acids. CDR3 DNA sequence: TGTGCCAGCAGCTTGTACAAGGGGCCTAATGAAAAACTGTTTTTT. Its translation is CASSLYKGPNEKLFF. The full variable domain, completed using reference TRBV5-4 and TRBJ1-4, is ETGVTQSPTHLIKTRGQQVTLRCSSQSGHNTVSWYQQALGQGPQFIFQYYREEENGRGNFPPRFSGLQFPNYSSELNVNALELDDSALYLCASSLYKGPNEKLFFGSGTQLSVL.

Turning to this clone: At one of its ends the junction is not consistent with the germline gene, which may arise from a read error. The V and J genes are TRBV7-7 and TRBJ2-3, with TRBD1 matching 9 bases. The CDR3 covers 15 residues. The germline V gene encodes CDR1 SSHAT and CDR2 FNYEAQ (reference sequence). CDR3 residues: CASSFSGQGTDTQYF. The CDR3 DNA sequence: TGTGCTAGCAGTTTTAGCGGACAGGGGACAGATACGCAGTATTTT.

The V call is TRBV4-3, the J call TRBJ2-3; TRBD2 matches at 10 bases. J lost 6 bases, V lost 0 bases, and 9 bases had no gene match. Germline lookup yields CDR1 LGHNA and CDR2 YSLEER. The CDR3 totals 17 residues. CDR3 coding DNA: TGCGCCAGCAGCCAAGAATACCTAGCGGGAGTGGGCGATACGCAGTATTTT. Amino acids: CASSQEYLAGVGDTQYF.

The genes are TRBV27 and TRBJ1-4, with a tentative D call TRBD1 (6 bases). Deletions cut 10 bases from V and 8 bases from J, with 20 bases between. Germline CDR1 and CDR2: MNHEY and SMNVEV (reference sequence). The CDR3 runs 14 residues. CDR3 in amino acids: CATMTSGVGEKLFF. In DNA, the CDR3 is TGTGCCACCATGACTTCAGGGGTCGGGGAAAAACTGTTTTTT.

The chain recombines TRBV7-8 with TRBJ1-2, with TRBD1 as a possible D gene (5 bases). The CDR3 length is 16 residues. V was pared by 0 bases and J by 7 bases, with 18 bases between. Germline V gives CDR1 SGHVS, CDR2 FQNEAQ. Here the CDR3 reads CASSLARRERGTGYTF. CDR3 bases: TGTGCCAGCAGCTTAGCCCGCAGGGAAAGGGGTACTGGCTACACCTTC.

This chain links TRBV6-5 with TRBJ2-7; tentative D call: TRBD2 (6 bases). V lost 0 bases and J 3 bases, leaving 9 bases between the germline ends. Germline lookup yields CDR1 MNHEY and CDR2 SVGAGI. This CDR3 has 14 amino acids. The CDR3 spells CASSYSRRDYEQYF. In DNA, the CDR3 is TGTGCCAGCAGTTACTCGAGGCGGGACTACGAGCAGTACTTC.

The chain employs TRBV5-4 and TRBJ2-7; TRBD1 aligns across 9 bases. The V gene end was trimmed by 1 base and the J gene end by 6 bases; junction bases not matched to a gene: 5. The CDR3 covers 14 residues. Looked up from germline, CDR1 is SGHNT and CDR2 is YYREEE (reference sequence). The CDR3 bases are TGTGCCAGCAGCTTGAACAGGGGGCAGGGCGAGCAGTACTTC. It encodes CASSLNRGQGEQYF. The full variable domain, its missing parts supplied by reference TRBV5-4 and TRBJ2-7, is ETGVTQSPTHLIKTRGQQVTLRCSSQSGHNTVSWYQQALGQGPQFIFQYYREEENGRGNFPPRFSGLQFPNYSSELNVNALELDDSALYLCASSLNRGQGEQYFGPGTRLTVT.

The J gene is TRBJ1-6, the V gene TRBV27; D not resolved. This CDR3 contains 14 residues. Germline CDR1 reads MNHEY; CDR2 reads SMNVEV (reference sequence). V lost 5 bases and J 8 bases, leaving 13 bases between the germline ends. DNA for the CDR3: TGTGCCAGCAGTCCCCGCCTGAGCGATTCACCCCTCCACTTT. This translates into CASSPRLSDSPLHF.

This chain links TRBV7-2 with TRBJ2-7; maybe TRBD1 (5 bases). Trimming removed 2 bases at V and 8 bases at J, with 10 bases between. The CDR3 has 12 residues. The V gene's germline CDR1 is SGHTA and CDR2 FQGNSA. The DNA of the CDR3 is TGTGCCAGCAGCTTACCGGACACAAAGCAGTACTTC. It yields the protein CASSLPDTKQYF.

The chain has TRBV7-2 and TRBJ1-4, with D possibly matching TRBD1 (5 bases). The CDR3 runs to 15 residues. Between the trimmed V and J ends, which lost 5 bases and 7 bases, there was a span of 17 bases. The germline V gene has CDR1 SGHTA and CDR2 FQGNSA. The CDR3 loop reads CASSSTGPRGEKLFF. CDR3 in DNA: TGTGCCAGCAGCAGTACGGGCCCAAGGGGTGAAAAACTGTTTTTT.

V is TRBV3-1 (or the pseudogene TRBV3-2) and J is TRBJ2-7, with 12 bases fitting TRBD2. V was pared by 4 bases and J by 5 bases, with 12 bases of the junction left unmatched. The CDR3 sequence is 17 residues long. Germline CDR1 LGHDT, CDR2 YNNKEL (reference sequence). CDR3 region: CASSLKMTSGRLDEQYF. DNA for the CDR3: TGTGCCAGCAGCCTAAAGATGACTAGCGGGAGACTCGACGAGCAGTACTTC.

Here the CDR3 DNA reads TGTGCCAGCAGCCAGACTCCGGGACTAGTCAAAGATGAGCAGTTCTTC. Amino acid sequence: CASSQTPGLVKDEQFF. The chain couples TRBV11-2 to TRBJ2-1; 8 nucleotides match TRBD2. CDR1 is SGHAT, CDR2 FQNNGV, per germline. Germline trimming cut 5 bases from V and 8 bases from J; bases unmatched to any gene: 14. CDR3 length equals 16 residues.

The rearrangement links TRBV19 to TRBJ1-4; D may be TRBD1 (6 bases). Trimming stripped 2 bases from V and 2 bases from J, with 9 bases between. CDR3 size: 15 residues. From germline, CDR1 is LNHDA and CDR2 SQIVND (reference sequence). Written as DNA, the CDR3 is TGTGCCAGTAGTATAACAGGGTTCACTAATGAAAAACTGTTTTTT. It yields the protein CASSITGFTNEKLFF.

The chain is built from TRBV10-2 and TRBJ2-4; D perhaps matches TRBD2 (5 bases). The CDR3 totals 16 residues. The germline gives CDR1 WSHSY, CDR2 SAAADI. V was trimmed by 7 bases and J by 3 bases, leaving 19 bases between them. Here the CDR3 reads CASMKEQLGGKNIQYF. The CDR3 bases are TGCGCCAGCATGAAGGAGCAACTAGGAGGCAAAAACATTCAGTACTTC.

This sequence joins TRBV24-1 and TRBJ2-1, with no clear D. V lost 4 bases to trimming and J lost 1 base, with 7 bases between them. The CDR3 has 14 amino acids. CDR1 is KGHDR, CDR2 SFDVKD, per germline. DNA of the CDR3: TGTGCCACCAGTGACCCCGGGTCCTACAATGAGCAGTTCTTC. Translated, it gives CATSDPGSYNEQFF.

The rearrangement uses TRBV6-6 and TRBJ2-1; TRBD2 matches 10 bases. Germline values: CDR1 MNHNY, CDR2 SVGAGI (reference sequence). The length of the CDR3 is 15 residues. The V segment lost 6 bases and the J segment 4 bases; nucleotides outside the gene matches: 6. CDR3 nucleotides: TGTGCCAGCAGAGACCGGACTAGCGGATACAATGAGCAGTTCTTC. It encodes CASRDRTSGYNEQFF.

V usage is TRBV7-9 and J usage is TRBJ2-7, with a weak D call TRBD2 (5 bases). The CDR3 loop spans 10 amino acids. In germline, CDR1 is SEHNR, CDR2 FQNEAQ (reference sequence). The V gene lost 11 bases and the J gene lost 2 bases, with 7 bases spanning the gap. The CDR3 region has the DNA TGTGCCGCCGGGGCCTACGAGCAGTACTTC. It translates to CAAGAYEQYF. Supplemented by reference TRBV7-9 and TRBJ2-7, the full variable domain reads DTGVSQNPRHKITKRGQNVTFRCDPISEHNRLYWYRQTLGQGPEFLTYFQNEAQLEKSRLLSDRFSAERPKGSFSTLEIQRTEQGDSAMYLCAAGAYEQYFGPGTRLTVT.